This note documents a single T cell receptor (beta chain) sequence. Its target is unknown. The data derive from a study of cytomegalovirus exposure and HLA in healthy donors. J was trimmed by 4 bases and V by 2 bases; bases with no gene match: 10. The germline CDR1 and CDR2 sequences are GTSNPN and SVGIG (reference sequence). This CDR3 is 16 amino acids long. PCR primers comprised 60 Vbeta and 13 Jbeta primers. The protocol was immunoSEQ multiplex PCR, while the TCRdb copy is restricted to in-frame clones and leaves out a portion. This table holds 150,000 or so clones, approximately 84% found once. Study findings and constraints: Investigators reported more than 150 TCR beta chains as tied to cytomegalovirus. Presence/absence analyses rested on an assumption that sequencing depth was roughly uniform across donors.

This sequence joins TRBV30 and TRBJ1-5; 8 bases match TRBD1. The TCR was taken from a man aged 25 to 45 in good health and CMV-seronegative. The specimen sequenced was PBMCs. The CDR3: CAWSTIGQGRNQPQHF. The CDR3 DNA reads as TGTGCCTGGAGTACGATCGGACAGGGAAGAAATCAGCCCCAGCATTTT.